This passage covers 2 T cell receptor beta chains from one sample sequenced in a study of blood T cell repertoires in COVID-19. Repertoires were generated with immunoSEQ multiplex PCR, while TCRdb's copy carries only in-frame clones and drops some. The sample has 200,000 to 250,000 clones; 80% are singletons. Sequenced input: peripheral blood. The receptors derive from a woman aged 65 to 85 with acute or convalescent COVID-19.

The rearrangement links TRBV27 to TRBJ2-4; TRBD1 matches 9 bases. Germline V lookup: CDR1 MNHEY, CDR2 SMNVEV (reference sequence). This CDR3 contains 15 residues. The J segment lost 6 bases and the V segment lost 6 bases, leaving 9 bases of the junction unmatched. Written as DNA, the CDR3 is TGTGCCAGCAGCTCCGGGACAGGGAGGGGAAACATTCAGTACTTC. Its protein is CASSSGTGRGNIQYF.

The CDR3 reads CASSVGYREGETQYF. The CDR3 DNA sequence: TGTGCCAGCAGCGTAGGTTACAGGGAAGGGGAGACCCAGTACTTC. The rearrangement joins TRBV9 to TRBJ2-5; tentative D call: TRBD1 (6 bases). There are 15 residues in the CDR3. CDR1 is SGDLS, CDR2 YYNGEE, per germline. Trimming pared 0 bases from V and 5 bases from J, leaving 14 bases between.